The 3 T cell receptor beta chains below were found in one sample sequenced in a study of graft-versus-host responses after intestinal transplantation. Using immunoSEQ multiplex PCR, the repertoire was profiled, and TCRdb retains in-frame clones only, with some absent. The table lists some 10,000 clones, 65% to 80% of them singletons. The sequencing here drew on PBMCs, taken around 530 days after intestinal transplant. All receptors derive from a human patient who received an intestinal transplant, so some T cells may come from the graft donor.

The rearrangement uses TRBV7-9 and TRBJ1-1; D uncertain. The CDR3 contains 15 residues. Trimming cost V 9 bases and J 1 base, with 18 bases left between them. Germline values: CDR1 SEHNR, CDR2 FQNEAQ (reference sequence). DNA of the CDR3: TGTGCCAGTTCCGAGTACACCGCCAGGAACACTGAAGCTTTCTTT. Translation gives CASSEYTARNTEAFF.

V usage is TRBV5-3 and J usage is TRBJ2-1; 14 bases are a match to TRBD2. TRBV5-3 is an open reading frame whose function is uncertain. This CDR3 is 17 amino acids long. V dropped 0 bases and J dropped 3; count of bases not matched to a gene: 2. The CDR3 reads CARSLGTSGRIYNEQFF. The CDR3 nucleotides are TGTGCCAGAAGCTTGGGGACTAGCGGGAGGATCTACAATGAGCAGTTCTTC.

This clone was counted a single time. The chain joins TRBV5-1 to TRBJ2-2; 10 bases agree with TRBD2. Trimming at V came to 5 bases and at J to 3 bases, leaving 4 bases not matched to a gene. The germline gives CDR1 SGHRS, CDR2 YFSETQ. The CDR3 spans 15 residues. This chain's CDR3 is CASRLLAGDTGELFF. CDR3 nucleotides: TGCGCCAGCAGGCTTCTAGCGGGAGACACCGGGGAGCTGTTTTTT.